This TCR beta chain was recovered during a study of early T cells in non-severe SARS-CoV-2 infection. Turning to the study itself: Sequenced material consisted of bulk RNA (from unsorted whole blood), and chains were unpaired.

This clonotype was seen a handful of times. This CDR3 contains 16 residues. The V end lost 2 bases, the J end lost 2 bases, and 12 bases lay between the germline ends. Germline V gene lookup returns CDR1 SGHTA and CDR2 FQGNSA. Individual cDNA molecules were tagged with unique molecular identifiers. TCRdb fed the 5' RACE reads into MiXCR, producing one record per CDR3 protein. The sample includes about 49,000 distinct CDR3 sequences, 5.5% to 6.5% of them seen just once. Sequencing was performed on whole blood, taken at baseline. This TCR derives from an adult who was a healthcare worker with PCR-confirmed SARS-CoV-2 infection or an uninfected control (not recorded which). V and J are TRBV7-2 and TRBJ2-2; tentatively, D is TRBD1 (6 bases). The CDR3, as DNA: TGTGCCAGCAGCTTATCCGGGACAAGCAACACCGGGGAGCTGTTTTTT. Encoded protein: CASSLSGTSNTGELFF. The full variable domain, rest sourced from reference TRBV7-2 and TRBJ2-2, is GAGVSQSPSNKVTEKGKDVELRCDPISGHTALYWYRQSLGQGLEFLIYFQGNSAPDKSGLPSDRFSAERTGGSVSTLTIQRTQQEDSAVYLCASSLSGTSNTGELFFGEGSRLTVL.